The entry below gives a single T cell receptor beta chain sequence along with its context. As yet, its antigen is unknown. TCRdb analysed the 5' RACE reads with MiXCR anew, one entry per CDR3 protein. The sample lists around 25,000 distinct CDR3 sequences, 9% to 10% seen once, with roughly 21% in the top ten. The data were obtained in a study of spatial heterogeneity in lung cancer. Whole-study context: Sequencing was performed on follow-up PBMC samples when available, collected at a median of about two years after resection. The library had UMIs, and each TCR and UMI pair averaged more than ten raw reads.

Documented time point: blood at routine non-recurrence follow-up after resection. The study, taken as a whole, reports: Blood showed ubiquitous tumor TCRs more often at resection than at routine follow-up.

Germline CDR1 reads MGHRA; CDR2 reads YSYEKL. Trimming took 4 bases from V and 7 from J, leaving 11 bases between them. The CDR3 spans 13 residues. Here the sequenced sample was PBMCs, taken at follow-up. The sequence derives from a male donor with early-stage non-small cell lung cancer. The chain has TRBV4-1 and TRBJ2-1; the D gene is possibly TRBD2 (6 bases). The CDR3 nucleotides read TGCGCCAGCAGCCTCGGGGGTGGTAATGAGCAGTTCTTC. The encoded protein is CASSLGGGNEQFF.